These T cell receptor beta chains were read from a single sample in a study of blood T cell repertoires in COVID-19. Only in-frame clones appear in the TCRdb table, and some are missing; sequencing was by immunoSEQ multiplex PCR. The repertoire holds a few hundred thousand clones, 70% to 90% seen once, with about 4.3% in the top ten. Sequenced input: peripheral blood. The receptor set was obtained from a man aged 60-69 years who had recovered from COVID-19. The CDR3 runs from the conserved cysteine through the conserved F or W. The D gene is left open where the match is weak. For some rows the clone size is stated as once, few or many, or as a class when expanded; others skip it.

v_gene: TRBV7-9
d_gene: TRBD2
j_gene: TRBJ2-3
abundance: NA
CDR3nt: TGTGCCAGCAGCCACCGGGACTATCAAGATACGCAGTATTTT
CDR3aa: CASSHRDYQDTQYF

v_gene: TRBV4-2
d_gene: NA
j_gene: TRBJ2-3
abundance: few
CDR3nt: TGTGCCAGCAGCCCGCGTAGCGGCACAGATACGCAGTATTTT
CDR3aa: CASSPRSGTDTQYF

v_gene: TRBV12-3/TRBV12-4
d_gene: TRBD2
j_gene: TRBJ2-5
abundance: NA
CDR3nt: TGTGCCAGCGATTCTAGCGGGACAAAGACCCAGTACTTC
CDR3aa: CASDSSGTKTQYF

v_gene: TRBV10-1
d_gene: TRBD2
j_gene: TRBJ2-4
abundance: NA
CDR3nt: TGCGCCAGCAGTGCTCCCGGGAGGATGCGAAACATTCAGTACTTC
CDR3aa: CASSAPGRMRNIQYF

v_gene: TRBV30
d_gene: NA
j_gene: TRBJ1-2
abundance: NA
CDR3nt: TGTGCCTGGCTTCCTCTAGCGGGGGGAAACTATGGCTACACCTTC
CDR3aa: CAWLPLAGGNYGYTF

v_gene: TRBV18
d_gene: TRBD2
j_gene: TRBJ2-5
abundance: NA
CDR3nt: TGTGCCAGCTCACGCGGGAGGGAAGAGACCCAGTACTTC
CDR3aa: CASSRGREETQYF

v_gene: TRBV18
d_gene: NA
j_gene: TRBJ2-3
abundance: few
CDR3nt: TGTGCCAGCTCACCATCCGGGGTCCGCACAGATACGCAGTATTTT
CDR3aa: CASSPSGVRTDTQYF

v_gene: TRBV3-1/TRBV3-2
d_gene: TRBD2
j_gene: TRBJ2-2
abundance: few
CDR3nt: TGTGCCAGCAGCCTGTACACCTTAGCGGGAGAAGGCGGGGAGCTGTTTTTT
CDR3aa: CASSLYTLAGEGGELFF

v_gene: TRBV7-9
d_gene: NA
j_gene: TRBJ2-1
abundance: NA
CDR3nt: TGTGCCAGCAGCTTACAAGGGGATGAGCAGTTCTTC
CDR3aa: CASSLQGDEQFF

v_gene: TRBV4-1
d_gene: TRBD2
j_gene: TRBJ2-1
abundance: NA
CDR3nt: TGCGCCAGCAGCCAGGTCCGGGAGGTTGGGGATGAGCAGTTCTTC
CDR3aa: CASSQVREVGDEQFF

v_gene: TRBV30
d_gene: NA
j_gene: TRBJ2-5
abundance: once
CDR3nt: TGTGCCTGGAGTGTAGGGACTGTAGTCCAAGAGACCCAGTACTTC
CDR3aa: CAWSVGTVVQETQYF

v_gene: TRBV7-9
d_gene: TRBD1
j_gene: TRBJ2-7
abundance: NA
CDR3nt: TGTGCCAGCAGCCTCACGGACAGGGCGGCCTACGAGCAGTACTTC
CDR3aa: CASSLTDRAAYEQYF

v_gene: TRBV13
d_gene: TRBD2
j_gene: TRBJ2-3
abundance: NA
CDR3nt: TGTGCCAGCAGCTCAGTGGGGACTAGCGGAGCTCGCACAGATACGCAGTATTTT
CDR3aa: CASSSVGTSGARTDTQYF

v_gene: TRBV19
d_gene: NA
j_gene: TRBJ2-6
abundance: few
CDR3nt: TGTGCCAGTAGTATATTCGGGAGCTCTGGGGCCAACGTCCTGACTTTC
CDR3aa: CASSIFGSSGANVLTF

v_gene: TRBV9
d_gene: TRBD1
j_gene: TRBJ1-3
abundance: NA
CDR3nt: TGTGCCAGCAGTCTCAGAGGGGGGGACAGGGAAGATTGGAACACCATATATTTT
CDR3aa: CASSLRGGDREDWNTIYF

v_gene: TRBV3-1/TRBV3-2
d_gene: NA
j_gene: TRBJ2-7
abundance: NA
CDR3nt: TGTGCCAGCAGCCAATTAAGACAGGTAATCTTC
CDR3aa: CASSQLRQVIF

v_gene: TRBV30
d_gene: NA
j_gene: TRBJ1-3
abundance: NA
CDR3nt: TGTGCCTGGAACGTGGGAGGACACTCTGGAAACACCATATATTTT
CDR3aa: CAWNVGGHSGNTIYF

v_gene: TRBV5-1
d_gene: TRBD2
j_gene: TRBJ2-3
abundance: few
CDR3nt: TGCGCCAGCAGCTTGGAACGGCTAGCGGGAAGTTTCCCAGATACGCAGTATTTT
CDR3aa: CASSLERLAGSFPDTQYF

v_gene: TRBV6-6
d_gene: TRBD1
j_gene: TRBJ2-1
abundance: NA
CDR3nt: TGTGCCAGCAGCCTCGGTCCCGGGACAGGTAGGGACGATGGATACAATGAGCAGTTCTTC
CDR3aa: CASSLGPGTGRDDGYNEQFF

v_gene: TRBV20-1
d_gene: NA
j_gene: TRBJ1-4
abundance: NA
CDR3nt: TGCAGTGGGGGGGGGAATGAAAAACTGTTTTTT
CDR3aa: CSGGGNEKLFF